A single sample gave rise to the 7 T cell receptor beta chains below, sequenced in a study of cytomegalovirus exposure and HLA in healthy donors. Both 60 Vbeta primers and 13 Jbeta primers went into the PCR. This table comes from immunoSEQ multiplex PCR, and its TCRdb copy is limited to in-frame clones, with some not included. The data hold 80,000 or so clones, with around 70% observed a single time. The source material was PBMCs. Receptors originate from a man aged 25 to 40 in good health and CMV-seropositive.

This chain connects TRBV27 to TRBJ2-5; 7 positions agree with TRBD1. The J call is uncertain, as TRBJ2-7 better fits the DNA end. Germline V gene data show CDR1 as MNHEY and CDR2 as SMNVEV (reference sequence). The CDR3 is made up of 14 amino acids. The CDR3 DNA reads as TGTGCCAGCAGTTTAGGGACAGTGGGCTACGAGCAGTACTTC. Translation: CASSLGTVGYEQYF.

The V and J genes are TRBV18 and TRBJ1-1, with no clear D. This CDR3 has 12 residues. V was clipped by 6 bases and J by 3 bases, with 8 bases between them. Germline CDR1 reads KGHSH; CDR2 reads LQKENI. The CDR3 DNA reads as TGTGCCAGCTCCCTTCAGGACACTGAAGCTTTCTTT. Its translation: CASSLQDTEAFF. The full variable domain, its missing parts supplied by reference TRBV18 and TRBJ1-1, is NAGVMQNPRHLVRRRGQEARLRCSPMKGHSHVYWYRQLPEEGLKFMVYLQKENIIDESGMPKERFSAEFPKEGPSILRIQQVVRGDSAAYFCASSLQDTEAFFGQGTRLTVV.

The CDR3 protein is CASTWVGGYTF. CDR3 DNA sequence: TGTGCCAGCACTTGGGTGGGCGGCTACACCTTC. The chain uses TRBV2 and TRBJ1-2; D gene ambiguous. Trimming removed 7 bases from V and 8 bases from J, with 11 bases in between. The CDR3 covers 11 residues. The V gene's germline CDR1 is SNHLY and CDR2 FYNNEI.

The V and J genes are TRBV28 and TRBJ1-5; TRBD1 is a possible D gene (5 bases). This CDR3 is built from 14 residues. The germline CDR1 and CDR2 sequences are MDHEN and SYDVKM. V was shortened by 3 bases and J by 1 base, with 7 bases between the two germline ends. CDR3 amino acids: CASSFGGSNQPQHF. The CDR3, as DNA: TGTGCCAGCAGTTTCGGGGGGAGCAATCAGCCCCAGCATTTT.

This clone was observed a handful of times. The chain links TRBV5-1 to TRBJ1-1; the D gene is possibly TRBD1 (6 bases). Trimming pared 4 bases from V and 0 bases from J, leaving 10 bases between. There are 14 residues in the CDR3. Germline assignment: CDR1 SGHRS and CDR2 YFSETQ. The CDR3 region is CASSRTGMNTEAFF. CDR3 DNA: TGCGCCAGCAGCCGAACAGGGATGAACACTGAAGCTTTCTTT.

This clone was detected only a few times. The chain combines TRBV2 with TRBJ1-1, with TRBD1 identical over 7 bases. The CDR3 extends over 16 amino acids. Germline trimming cut 6 bases from V and 0 bases from J; bases unmatched to any gene: 10. Germline V CDR1 and CDR2: SNHLY, FYNNEI. The CDR3: CASSPPGGRLNTEAFF. CDR3 sequence (DNA): TGTGCCAGCAGCCCTCCAGGGGGAAGATTGAACACTGAAGCTTTCTTT. The full variable domain, completed using reference TRBV2 and TRBJ1-1, is EPEVTQTPSHQVTQMGQEVILRCVPISNHLYFYWYRQILGQKVEFLVSFYNNEISEKSEIFDDQFSVERPDGSNFTLKIRSTKLEDSAMYFCASSPPGGRLNTEAFFGQGTRLTVV.

The rearrangement uses TRBV5-1 and TRBJ2-1; unclear D gene. CDR1 is SGHRS, CDR2 YFSETQ, per germline. The CDR3 has 11 residues. V gave up 7 bases and J gave up 8 bases, with 10 bases separating them. CDR3 amino acids: CASASSYEQFF. The CDR3 region has the DNA TGCGCCAGCGCGTCCTCATATGAGCAGTTCTTC.